These 9 T cell receptor beta chains came from one sample sequenced in a study of shared clonotypes between healthy human individuals. Profiling relied on immunoSEQ multiplex PCR, and the TCRdb table lists in-frame clones only, not all of them. The repertoire consists of some 2.3 million clones, with more than 80% occurring once and the leading ten covering roughly 0.36%. Sequenced material: naive CD4+ T cells from PBMCs. Noted subset: CD45RA+ positively selected. All receptors derive from a man aged 18 to 29 in good health. Some clones in this sample may be carry-over from other donors' samples.

The rearrangement links TRBV2 to TRBJ2-5; D uncertain. This CDR3 has 12 residues. Germline CDR1 reads SNHLY; CDR2 reads FYNNEI. Trimming cost V 6 bases and J 3 bases, with 8 bases left between them. CDR3 region: CASSLIEETQYF. The CDR3 DNA is TGTGCCAGCAGCCTGATCGAAGAGACCCAGTACTTC.

The gene calls are TRBV11-2 and TRBJ2-1; D is perhaps TRBD1 (6 bases). V dropped 5 bases and J dropped 0 bases, with 20 bases sitting between them. The germline V gene encodes CDR1 SGHAT and CDR2 FQNNGV. The CDR3 is made up of 18 amino acids. The CDR3 DNA sequence: TGTGCCAGCAGCGCGGGCAAGGACAGCCGAATCTCCTACAATGAGCAGTTCTTC. Translation gives CASSAGKDSRISYNEQFF.

The chain combines TRBV25-1 with TRBJ2-2; possibly TRBD2 for D (6 bases). The CDR3 has 15 amino acids. Trimming took 4 bases from V and 0 from J, leaving 9 bases between them. Per the germline V gene, CDR1 is MGHDK and CDR2 is SYGVNS. The CDR3 here is CASSVGLTNTGELFF. The CDR3 nucleotides are TGTGCCAGCAGTGTGGGACTGACGAACACCGGGGAGCTGTTTTTT.

J is TRBJ1-1 and V is TRBV2, with 8 bases aligning to TRBD1. Germline V gives CDR1 SNHLY, CDR2 FYNNEI. The ends lost 6 bases at V and 3 bases at J; junction bases unmatched: 6. The CDR3 loop spans 14 amino acids. The CDR3 here is CASSLTGGDTEAFF. The CDR3 bases are TGTGCCAGCAGCCTCACAGGGGGTGACACTGAAGCTTTCTTT.

Concerning this clone: The same CDR3 can be traced to other DNA sequences in this sample. The chain links TRBV27 to TRBJ2-5, with D possibly matching TRBD2 (6 bases). The CDR3 has 14 amino acids. V lost 5 bases and J 3 bases, leaving 13 bases between the germline ends. Germline loops: CDR1 MNHEY, CDR2 SMNVEV (reference sequence). The CDR3 here is CASSRRDSKETQYF. CDR3 in DNA: TGTGCCAGCAGTAGGCGGGACTCCAAAGAGACCCAGTACTTC.

This clone appeared once. The rearrangement uses TRBV28 and TRBJ2-3; D call uncertain. V was pared by 8 bases and J by 0 bases, with 9 bases between. Germline V gives CDR1 MDHEN, CDR2 SYDVKM. The CDR3 is made up of 13 amino acids. CDR3 sequence (DNA): TGTGCCAGCGAGGAAGTAAGCACAGATACGCAGTATTTT. Encoded protein: CASEEVSTDTQYF.

This clone occurred once. The chain has TRBV5-1 and TRBJ2-7; tentatively, D is TRBD2 (6 bases). The length of the CDR3 is 14 residues. CDR1 and CDR2 (germline): SGHRS, YFSETQ. Trimming took 4 bases from V and 5 from J, leaving 16 bases between them. In DNA form, the CDR3 reads TGCGCCAGCAGCCTGGGGGGTCTTCGCCACGAGCAGTACTTC. This encodes CASSLGGLRHEQYF.

The V call is TRBV28, the J call TRBJ1-5; possibly TRBD1 for D (6 bases). Germline-derived CDR1 and CDR2 are MDHEN and SYDVKM. The germline V and J ends were trimmed by 9 bases and 6 bases, with 12 bases remaining between them. CDR3 length: 12 residues. The CDR3 is CASRRGFQPQHF. The DNA of the CDR3 is TGTGCCAGTCGTAGGGGGTTTCAGCCCCAGCATTTT.

The chain is built from TRBV7-2 and TRBJ2-5; 7 nucleotides align to TRBD1. Germline-derived CDR1 and CDR2 are SGHTA and FQGNSA. The CDR3 has 14 residues. V shed 4 bases, J shed 0 bases, and the junction held 2 bases outside the gene matches. The CDR3 DNA reads as TGTGCCAGCAGCTCGGGACAGAACCAAGAGACCCAGTACTTC. Translated, it gives CASSSGQNQETQYF.